This TCR beta chain comes out of a study of regulatory T cells in long-lasting Graves disease. To make TCR beta libraries, researchers used iRepertoire HTBI primers and Arm-PCR of CDR3 regions. One entry per CDR3 protein, called by TCRdb with MiXCR from the multiplex PCR reads. This table holds 500,000 to 700,000 distinct CDR3 sequences, around 15% found once. Germline CDR1 is SGHTA and CDR2 is FQGNSA. V lost 7 bases and J lost 0, with 13 bases in between. This CDR3 is 16 amino acids long. Time point indicated: newly diagnosed GD, antithyroid drugs for less than 3 months. Extracted PBMC RNA gave rise to the TCR library. The patients included were those that came from an endocrinology department in Xi'an, China. These data also featured in a second study, about T cells in Graves' hyperthyroidism and ophthalmopathy.

The source material was peripheral blood mononuclear cells (PBMCs), sampled at new diagnosis, from a patient treated with antithyroid drugs. The chain couples TRBV7-2 to TRBJ2-6; no clear D gene. The TCR sequence derives from a woman aged 25 to 39 with Graves disease. CDR3 nucleotide sequence: TGTGCCAGCACCTTGAGACTTGCCTCTGGGGCCAACGTCCTGACTTTC. This gives the protein CASTLRLASGANVLTF. The entire variable domain, with the rest obtained from reference TRBV7-2 and TRBJ2-6, is as follows: GAGVSQSPSNKVTEKGKDVELRCDPISGHTALYWYRQSLGQGLEFLIYFQGNSAPDKSGLPSDRFSAERTGGSVSTLTIQRTQQEDSAVYLCASTLRLASGANVLTFGAGSRLTVL.